A selection of T cell receptor beta chains follows, all from one sample in a study of metastatic and nonmetastatic thyroid tumors. TCRdb called clones again from the PCR reads with MiXCR. The data show about 37,000 clones, about 27% seen once. What was sequenced was blood. Source of these receptors: a male donor with papillary thyroid cancer or a benign thyroid nodule (not recorded which). Some clones in this sample may be carry-over from other donors' samples. CDR3s include the opening cysteine and the closing phenylalanine or tryptophan. A D gene is named only where the DNA matches it firmly. Size is stated for part of the rows, as once, few or many counts, or as a class when the clone is expanded.

CDR3nt | CDR3aa | d_gene | abundance | j_gene | v_gene
TGTGCCAGCAGCCCTTTAGCGGGAGTGGGATACAATGAGCAGTTCTTC | CASSPLAGVGYNEQFF | TRBD2 | few | TRBJ2-1 | TRBV7-6
TGCAGTGCTAGAGATCGGGGGGCGGGTGGCTACACCTTC | CSARDRGAGGYTF | . | many | TRBJ1-2 | TRBV20-1
TGCGCCAGCAGATCCGAGGGAGTCAGAGATACGCAGTATTTT | CASRSEGVRDTQYF | . | many | TRBJ2-3 | TRBV5-1
TGTGCCAGCAGTGATAGGGCAGAGCCCAATGAGCAGTTCTTC | CASSDRAEPNEQFF | . | many | TRBJ2-1 | TRBV6-1
TGTGCCAGCAGCGTAGAGGGACAGGGTGGCAATGAGCAGTTCTTC | CASSVEGQGGNEQFF | TRBD1 | many | TRBJ2-1 | TRBV9
TGTGCCAGCAGCTTAGGCTTTGCGACTACGACCTACGAGCAGTACTTC | CASSLGFATTTYEQYF | . | medium-sized | TRBJ2-7 | TRBV13
TGTGCCAGCAGTGACTTCTGGACTGGATCCTACGAGCAGTACTTC | CASSDFWTGSYEQYF | . | few | TRBJ2-7 | TRBV6-1
TGTGCCAGCAGCCATCACTCCGCGGGAGGTTACACCGGGGAGCTGTTTTTT | CASSHHSAGGYTGELFF | TRBD2 | once | TRBJ2-2 | TRBV9
TGTGCCAGCAGTGAATACGGGGGAGTGTATAATTCACCCCTCCACTTT | CASSEYGGVYNSPLHF | . | . | TRBJ1-6 | TRBV2
TGCGCCAGCAGCCAAGATTTAGGGGACGGGAATGAAAAACTGTTTTTT | CASSQDLGDGNEKLFF | . | few | TRBJ1-4 | TRBV4-3
TGTGCCAGCAGTTACTCGATCCGGACGGCGAACACCGGGGAGCTGTTTTTT | CASSYSIRTANTGELFF | . | . | TRBJ2-2 | TRBV6-2/TRBV6-3
TGCAGTGCTGGGGTAGCGGGAGGGGAGACCCAGTACTTC | CSAGVAGGETQYF | TRBD2 | once | TRBJ2-5 | TRBV20-1
TGTGCCAGCTCCCAGGGGGGGGGTATATCCTACGAGCAGTACTTC | CASSQGGGISYEQYF | . | . | TRBJ2-7 | TRBV12-3/TRBV12-4
TGTGCCAGCAGCCTACGGACAGGGGAATCCTACGAGCAGTACTTC | CASSLRTGESYEQYF | TRBD1 | . | TRBJ2-7 | TRBV11-3
TGTGCCAGCTCGCCACCGGTGGCATTCTACGAGCAGTACTTC | CASSPPVAFYEQYF | . | once | TRBJ2-7 | TRBV18
TGTGCCAGCAGCTACGGACCCGGGACCTCTGGAAACACCATATATTTT | CASSYGPGTSGNTIYF | . | . | TRBJ1-3 | TRBV11-1
TGTGCCAGCAGTTCGGCGGATTCGGTGAACTTC | CASSSADSVNF | . | . | TRBJ2-4 | TRBV28
TGTGCGGGGGAAATGGGACTACCCTACACCGGGGAGCTGTTTTTT | CAGEMGLPYTGELFF | TRBD2 | . | TRBJ2-2 | TRBV2
TGTGCCAGCAGCTTCCCCCAGGATGCCTACGAGCAGTACTTC | CASSFPQDAYEQYF | . | . | TRBJ2-7 | TRBV11-2
TGTGCCACCCGAGATTCCGGGCCAGGGGGTCAGCCCCAGCATTTT | CATRDSGPGGQPQHF | TRBD1 | . | TRBJ1-5 | TRBV24-1
TGTGCCAGCAGGGGACACTACGAGCAGTACTTC | CASRGHYEQYF | . | medium-sized | TRBJ2-7 | TRBV2
TGTGCCAGCAGCCAAGAAGTTTATTCGGGGGGCACTGAAGCTTTCTTT | CASSQEVYSGGTEAFF | . | many | TRBJ1-1 | TRBV4-2
TGCAGCGTTGTTCAGACAGCTCAAGAGACCCAGTACTTC | CSVVQTAQETQYF | . | many | TRBJ2-5 | TRBV29-1
TGCAGTGCTAGAGATTGGACAGCATACACTGAAGCTTTCTTT | CSARDWTAYTEAFF | . | . | TRBJ1-1 | TRBV20-1
TGTGCCAGCAGTCTACAGGGAATGAACACTGAAGCTTTCTTT | CASSLQGMNTEAFF | . | few | TRBJ1-1 | TRBV6-2/TRBV6-3
TGCGCCAGCAGCCAAGAAGATGGGAGCACTGAAGCTTTCTTT | CASSQEDGSTEAFF | . | . | TRBJ1-1 | TRBV4-1
TGTGCCAGCAGCTTGGACAGGGGTGGCAATGAGCAGTTCTTC | CASSLDRGGNEQFF | TRBD1 | . | TRBJ2-1 | TRBV7-2
TGTGCCAGCAGTGAAGGGGGTCGACGGGAGATAAAGAGGAATGAGCAGTTCTTC | CASSEGGRREIKRNEQFF | . | many | TRBJ2-1 | TRBV2
TGCAGTGCTAGCCCTTTAGCGGAGCCACGCACAGATACGCAGTATTTT | CSASPLAEPRTDTQYF | . | . | TRBJ2-3 | TRBV20-1
TGCGCCAGCAGCTTGGGAGGACAGGGCACCATGGTCTACGAGCAGTACTTC | CASSLGGQGTMVYEQYF | TRBD1 | many | TRBJ2-7 | TRBV5-1
TGTGCCAGCAGTGAACGGGCGGGTAGTTACCAAGAGACCCAGTACTTC | CASSERAGSYQETQYF | . | many | TRBJ2-5 | TRBV6-1
TGCAGTGCTGAACGACAGGGGAGGACCTACGAGCAGTACTTC | CSAERQGRTYEQYF | TRBD1 | . | TRBJ2-7 | TRBV20-1
TGCAGTGCTAGTAACATGGATACGCAGTATTTT | CSASNMDTQYF | . | . | TRBJ2-3 | TRBV20-1
TGTGCCAGCAGCAACCTGCTTGATCGGGAGCAGTACTTC | CASSNLLDREQYF | . | . | TRBJ2-7 | TRBV13
TGTGCCAGCAAACTGAGAAACGAGCAGTACTTC | CASKLRNEQYF | . | . | TRBJ2-7 | TRBV28
TGCGCCAGCAATACGTTAAGCGGGGGTTCCTACAATGAGCAGTTCTTC | CASNTLSGGSYNEQFF | TRBD2 | . | TRBJ2-1 | TRBV5-1
TGCAGTGCTAGTCCAATCAGCTGGAACACTGAAGCTTTCTTT | CSASPISWNTEAFF | . | . | TRBJ1-1 | TRBV20-1
TGTGCCACCAGTGATTTGGGACAGGGAAAAGAGACCCAGTACTTC | CATSDLGQGKETQYF | TRBD1 | . | TRBJ2-5 | TRBV24-1
TGTGCCTGGAGTCATGGGTCTTTCTACGAGCAGTACTTC | CAWSHGSFYEQYF | . | . | TRBJ2-7 | TRBV30
TGCAGTGCTAACAGCGCCTCAACTAATGAAAAACTGTTTTTT | CSANSASTNEKLFF | . | . | TRBJ1-4 | TRBV20-1
TGCGCCAGCAGCTTGATAGGGCAGGGTTTTCCCAATGAGCAGTTCTTC | CASSLIGQGFPNEQFF | . | . | TRBJ2-1 | TRBV5-1
TGCGCCAGCAGCCAAGATTCGCAGATGGCCTCCAATGAGCAGTTCTTC | CASSQDSQMASNEQFF | . | many | TRBJ2-1 | TRBV4-1
TGCAGTGCTCGGGAGTTCACCAAGATCCAAGAGACCCAGTACTTC | CSAREFTKIQETQYF | . | many | TRBJ2-5 | TRBV20-1
TGTGCCAGCAGCTTAGCGTGGGACAGGGTCTACGAGCAGTACTTC | CASSLAWDRVYEQYF | TRBD1 | . | TRBJ2-7 | TRBV7-2
TGTGCCAGCAGCTTTGGATTGCAGCCCCAGCATTTT | CASSFGLQPQHF | . | many | TRBJ1-5 | TRBV7-8
TGTGCCAGCAGCATTAACACCGGGGAGCTGTTTTTT | CASSINTGELFF | . | few | TRBJ2-2 | TRBV12-3/TRBV12-4
TGTGCCAGCAGTGAAAGCGGGAGGGCGTTCAATGAGCAGTTCTTC | CASSESGRAFNEQFF | TRBD2 | . | TRBJ2-1 | TRBV6-1
TGCAGTGCTAGAGACCCTAGTAAGGACTCTAACACCGGGGAGCTGTTTTTT | CSARDPSKDSNTGELFF | . | many | TRBJ2-2 | TRBV20-1
TGTGCCAGCAGCTTAGCCGACTGGTACGAGCAGTACTTC | CASSLADWYEQYF | . | . | TRBJ2-7 | TRBV7-8
TGCAGTGGGGTCGACAGGGTTGGGTACACTGAAGCTTTCTTT | CSGVDRVGYTEAFF | TRBD1 | . | TRBJ1-1 | TRBV20-1
TGCGCCAGCAGCCAAGGAGGCACCCCCTACGAGCAGTACTTC | CASSQGGTPYEQYF | . | . | TRBJ2-7 | TRBV4-1
TGCGCCAGCGGCAAGACAAGGGATTCCTACAATGAGCAGTTCTTC | CASGKTRDSYNEQFF | . | . | TRBJ2-1 | TRBV5-1
TGTGCCAGCAGTCCCCGCGCAGGGGGCGAGCAGTACTTC | CASSPRAGGEQYF | TRBD1 | few | TRBJ2-7 | TRBV6-1
TGTGCCAGCAGCTCTGGGACGGGGAACTACGAGCAGTACTTC | CASSSGTGNYEQYF | . | . | TRBJ2-7 | TRBV13
TGTGCCAGCAGTACACGGGACAGTGGCCACACCTTC | CASSTRDSGHTF | TRBD1 | . | TRBJ1-2 | TRBV27